The text below deals with one TCR beta chain. Its specificity is not known. This sample also contains other DNA sequences that code for the same CDR3. The PCR had 60 Vbeta and 13 Jbeta primers. TCRdb's table, derived via immunoSEQ multiplex PCR, lists solely in-frame clones and lacks some. The sample includes roughly 190,000 clones, 82% of them seen just once. The sample comes from a study of cytomegalovirus exposure and HLA in healthy donors. In the study overall: Genetic ancestry analysis placed more than 80% of the 350 to 500 donors that were genotyped in the Caucasian-associated cluster. Overall study results and limits: Common viral pathogens (according to a later analysis) appeared linked to several of the most significant clusters. A missense DCLRE1C variant was associated with V- and J-gene trimming of TCR beta chains in a later analysis, and an independent cohort replicated the association. Most TCRs appeared rarely, but some public TCRs recurred in many donors.

Per germline, CDR1 MNHEY and CDR2 SVGAGI. This CDR3 has 15 amino acids. Trimming took 0 bases from V and 5 from J, leaving 13 bases between them. The rearrangement links TRBV6-5 to TRBJ2-5; D perhaps matches TRBD1 (5 bases). The sequencing sample was made of PBMCs. This TCR came from a woman under 30 in good health and CMV-seronegative. The CDR3, as DNA: TGTGCCAGCAGTTACTCCGGCCAGGGCGGCGAGACCCAGTACTTC. Amino acid sequence: CASSYSGQGGETQYF.